Below, 5 T cell receptor beta chains from the same sample are listed, as sequenced in a study of blood T cells in healthy people across ages. For the second PCR, which ran for roughly 7 to 11 cycles, a sample-barcoded 5' primer and a J-beta primer mix were used. TCRdb recomputed calls from the 5' RACE reads with MiXCR, one row per CDR3 protein. The sample includes fewer than 2,000,000 distinct CDR3 sequences, about 32% seen only once; the top ten take approximately 11%. Sequencing was carried out using blood. Receptors originate from a woman aged 25 to 45 in good health.

J is TRBJ2-1 and V is TRBV15; D unclear. The CDR3 loop spans 14 amino acids. V lost 0 bases and J lost 7, with 10 bases in between. Germline CDR1 reads LNHNV; CDR2 reads YYDKDF (reference sequence). DNA for the CDR3: TGTGCCACCAGCAGAGAGCCTAGGAGTAATGAGCAGTTCTTC. It is translated as CATSREPRSNEQFF.

This chain joins TRBV2 and TRBJ1-2; 7 nucleotides agree with TRBD1. The CDR3 spans 16 residues. Unmatched junction bases numbered 6, after V lost 0 bases and J lost 2 bases. From germline, CDR1 is SNHLY and CDR2 FYNNEI. This CDR3 is CASSEARQGGNYGYTF. The CDR3 DNA sequence: TGTGCCAGCAGTGAAGCGCGACAGGGTGGGAACTATGGCTACACCTTC.

The rearrangement links TRBV6-1 to TRBJ2-3; D may correspond to TRBD1 or TRBD2 (5 bases each). Germline V CDR1 and CDR2: MNHNS, SASEGT. This CDR3 has 16 amino acids. The ends were cut back, 0 bases at V and 10 bases at J, with 20 bases in the middle. CDR3 amino acids: CASSEAVGRIEVAQYF. CDR3 nucleotides: TGTGCCAGCAGTGAAGCGGTGGGACGGATCGAGGTGGCGCAGTATTTT.

The CDR3 coding sequence is TGTGCCAGCAGTTTGTCCCGGGGAGCGCTCTCCTACAATGAGCAGTTCTTC. It codes for CASSLSRGALSYNEQFF. The chain carries TRBV27 and TRBJ2-1, with D perhaps matching TRBD2 (5 bases). CDR3 size: 17 residues. The germline gives CDR1 MNHEY, CDR2 SMNVEV (reference sequence). V dropped 3 bases and J dropped 0 bases, with 15 bases sitting between them.

The J gene is TRBJ2-3, the V gene TRBV7-6; D may be TRBD2 (5 bases). The V end was cut by 4 bases, the J end by 0 bases, with 14 bases between. The germline CDR1 and CDR2 sequences are SGHVS and FNYEAQ. The CDR3 loop spans 16 amino acids. The CDR3 reads CASSSVPGISTDTQYF. CDR3 coding DNA: TGTGCCAGCAGCTCCGTACCGGGAATCAGCACAGATACGCAGTATTTT.